This T cell receptor beta chain was documented in a study of cytomegalovirus exposure and HLA in healthy donors. Points from the study as a whole: Most CMV-associated TCR beta chains were later found to appear HLA-restricted. Presence/absence analyses assumed roughly uniform sequencing depth across donors.

With regard to this clone: The antigen remains undetermined.

CDR1 is SGHTA and CDR2 is FQGNSA in the germline V gene. This CDR3 contains 15 residues. V gave up 3 bases and J gave up 6 bases; unmatched junction bases: 6. The PCR was carried out with 60 Vbeta primers and 13 Jbeta primers. Assay: immunoSEQ multiplex PCR; the TCRdb copy retains only in-frame clones and omits some. This sample has around 110,000 clones, with 55% to 75% found just once. This sequence joins TRBV7-2 and TRBJ1-5; TRBD1 matches at 9 bases. The TCR was taken from a woman aged 35 to 49 in good health and CMV-seropositive. The sequencing input was PBMCs. The CDR3 sequence: CASSFRQGQGQPQHF. CDR3 in DNA: TGTGCCAGCAGCTTCCGGCAGGGACAGGGTCAGCCCCAGCATTTT.